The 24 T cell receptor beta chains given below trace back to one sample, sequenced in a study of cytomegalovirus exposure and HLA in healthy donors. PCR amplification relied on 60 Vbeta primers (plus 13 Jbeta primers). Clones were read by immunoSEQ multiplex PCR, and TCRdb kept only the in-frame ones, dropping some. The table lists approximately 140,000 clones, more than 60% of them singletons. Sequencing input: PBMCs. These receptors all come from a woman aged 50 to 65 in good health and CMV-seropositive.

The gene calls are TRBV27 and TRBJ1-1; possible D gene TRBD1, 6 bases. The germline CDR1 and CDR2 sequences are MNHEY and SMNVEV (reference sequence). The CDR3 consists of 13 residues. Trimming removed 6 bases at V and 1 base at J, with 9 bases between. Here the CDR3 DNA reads TGTGCCAGCAGACAGGGCGGGAACACTGAAGCTTTCTTT. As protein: CASRQGGNTEAFF.

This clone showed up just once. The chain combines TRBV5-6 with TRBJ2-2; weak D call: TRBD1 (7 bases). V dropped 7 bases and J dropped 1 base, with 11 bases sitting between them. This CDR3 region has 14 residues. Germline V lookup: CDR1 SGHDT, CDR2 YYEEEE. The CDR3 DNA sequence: TGTGCCAGCCGCAGGGGGGAGAACACCGGGGAGCTGTTTTTT. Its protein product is CASRRGENTGELFF.

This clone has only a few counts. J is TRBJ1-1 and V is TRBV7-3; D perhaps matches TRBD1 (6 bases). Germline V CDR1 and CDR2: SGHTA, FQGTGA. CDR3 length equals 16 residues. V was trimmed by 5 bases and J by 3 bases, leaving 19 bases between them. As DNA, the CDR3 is TGTGCCAGCAGCCCTCGGGGGGGGGCTCGGGACACTGAAGCTTTCTTT. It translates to CASSPRGGARDTEAFF.

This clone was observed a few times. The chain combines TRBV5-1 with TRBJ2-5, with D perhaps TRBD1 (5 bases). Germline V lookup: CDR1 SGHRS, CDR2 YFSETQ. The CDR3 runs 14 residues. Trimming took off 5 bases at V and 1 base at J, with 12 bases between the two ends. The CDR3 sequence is CASRDRPGQETQYF. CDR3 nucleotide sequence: TGCGCCAGCAGAGACAGACCAGGCCAAGAGACCCAGTACTTC.

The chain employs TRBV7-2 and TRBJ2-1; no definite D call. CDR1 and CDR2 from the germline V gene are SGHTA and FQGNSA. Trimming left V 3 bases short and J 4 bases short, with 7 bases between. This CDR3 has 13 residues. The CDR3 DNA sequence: TGTGCCAGCAGCTTGAACAGTTACAATGAGCAGTTCTTC. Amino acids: CASSLNSYNEQFF.

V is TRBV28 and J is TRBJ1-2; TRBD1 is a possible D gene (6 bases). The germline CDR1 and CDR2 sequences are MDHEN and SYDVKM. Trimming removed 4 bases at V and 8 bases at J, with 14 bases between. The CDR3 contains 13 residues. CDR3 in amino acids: CASSSLGGRGYTF. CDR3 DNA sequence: TGTGCCAGCAGTTCCCTCGGGGGGCGAGGCTACACCTTC.

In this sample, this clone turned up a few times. CDR3 in amino acids: CASSPPGGFSPLHF. The CDR3 DNA reads as TGTGCCAGCAGCCCCCCGGGGGGCTTTTCACCCCTCCACTTT. The rearrangement links TRBV7-2 to TRBJ1-6; TRBD1 is a possible D gene (6 bases). The germline V and J ends were trimmed by 5 bases and 9 bases, with 14 bases remaining between them. Germline V gene lookup returns CDR1 SGHTA and CDR2 FQGNSA. This CDR3 has 14 residues.

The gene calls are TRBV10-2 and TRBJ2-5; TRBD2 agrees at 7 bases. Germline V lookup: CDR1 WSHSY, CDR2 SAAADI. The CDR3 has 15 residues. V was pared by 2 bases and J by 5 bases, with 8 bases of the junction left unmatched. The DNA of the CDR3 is TGCGCCAGCAGTGAGGGCAGCGGGGAGGAGGAGACCCAGTACTTC. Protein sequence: CASSEGSGEEETQYF.

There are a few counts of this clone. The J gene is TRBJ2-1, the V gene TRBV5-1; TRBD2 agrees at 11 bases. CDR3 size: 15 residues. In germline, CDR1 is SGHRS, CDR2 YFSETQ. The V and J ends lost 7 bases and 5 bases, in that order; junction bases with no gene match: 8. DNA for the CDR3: TGCGCCAGCGGAGCTCTAGCGGGGGGCGACAATGAGCAGTTCTTC. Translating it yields CASGALAGGDNEQFF. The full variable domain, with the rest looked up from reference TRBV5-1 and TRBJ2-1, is KAGVTQTPRYLIKTRGQQVTLSCSPISGHRSVSWYQQTPGQGLQFLFEYFSETQRNKGNFPGRFSGRQFSNSRSEMNVSTLELGDSALYLCASGALAGGDNEQFFGPGTRLTVL.

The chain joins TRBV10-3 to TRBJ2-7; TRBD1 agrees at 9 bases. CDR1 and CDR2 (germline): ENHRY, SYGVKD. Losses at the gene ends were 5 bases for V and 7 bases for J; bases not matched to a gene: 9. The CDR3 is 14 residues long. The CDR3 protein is CAISTSQGAEEQYF. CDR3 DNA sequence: TGTGCCATCAGTACCTCACAGGGGGCGGAAGAGCAGTACTTC.

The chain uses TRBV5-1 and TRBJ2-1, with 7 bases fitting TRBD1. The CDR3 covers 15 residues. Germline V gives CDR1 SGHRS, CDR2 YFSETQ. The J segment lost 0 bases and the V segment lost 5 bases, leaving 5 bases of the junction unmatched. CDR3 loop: CASRTSGGSYNEQFF. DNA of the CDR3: TGCGCCAGCAGAACCTCAGGGGGCTCCTACAATGAGCAGTTCTTC.

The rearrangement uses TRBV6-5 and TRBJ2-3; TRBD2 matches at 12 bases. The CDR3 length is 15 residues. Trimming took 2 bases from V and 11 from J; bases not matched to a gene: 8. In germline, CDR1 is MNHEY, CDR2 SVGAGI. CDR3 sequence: CASSYPSGGGKVQYF. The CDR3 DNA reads TGTGCCAGCAGTTACCCTAGCGGGGGGGGGAAGGTGCAGTATTTT.

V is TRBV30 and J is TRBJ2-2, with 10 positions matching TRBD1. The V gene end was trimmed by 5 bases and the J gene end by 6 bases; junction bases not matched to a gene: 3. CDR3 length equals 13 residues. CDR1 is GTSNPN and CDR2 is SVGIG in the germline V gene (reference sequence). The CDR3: CAWGGQGSGELFF. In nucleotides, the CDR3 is TGTGCCTGGGGGGGACAGGGGTCCGGGGAGCTGTTTTTT.

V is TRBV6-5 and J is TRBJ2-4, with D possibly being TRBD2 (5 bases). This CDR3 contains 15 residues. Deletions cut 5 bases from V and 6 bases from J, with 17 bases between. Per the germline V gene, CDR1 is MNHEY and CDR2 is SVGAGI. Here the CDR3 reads CASSPEVGVRNIQYF. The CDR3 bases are TGTGCCAGCAGTCCCGAAGTCGGGGTCCGAAACATTCAGTACTTC.

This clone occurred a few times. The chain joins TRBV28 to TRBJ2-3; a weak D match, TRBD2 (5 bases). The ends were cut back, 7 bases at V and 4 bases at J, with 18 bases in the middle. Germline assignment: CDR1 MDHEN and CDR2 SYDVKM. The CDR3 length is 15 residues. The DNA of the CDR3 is TGTGCCAGCATGACCTCTACAGAGGGTCCAGATACGCAGTATTTT. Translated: CASMTSTEGPDTQYF. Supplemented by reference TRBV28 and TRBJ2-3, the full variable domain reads DVKVTQSSRYLVKRTGEKVFLECVQDMDHENMFWYRQDPGLGLRLIYFSYDVKMKEKGDIPEGYSVSREKKERFSLILESASTNQTSMYLCASMTSTEGPDTQYFGPGTRLTVL.

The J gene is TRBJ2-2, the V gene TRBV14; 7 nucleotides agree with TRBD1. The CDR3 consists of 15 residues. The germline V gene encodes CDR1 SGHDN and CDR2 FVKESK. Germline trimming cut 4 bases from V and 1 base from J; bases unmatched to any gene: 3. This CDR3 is CASSRWTGNTGELFF. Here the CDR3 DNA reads TGTGCCAGCAGCCGGTGGACAGGGAACACCGGGGAGCTGTTTTTT.

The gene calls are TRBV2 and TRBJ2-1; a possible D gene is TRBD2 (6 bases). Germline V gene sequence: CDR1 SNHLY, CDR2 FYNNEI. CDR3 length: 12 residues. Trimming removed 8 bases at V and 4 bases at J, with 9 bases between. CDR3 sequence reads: CASGGDYNEQFF. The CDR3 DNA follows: TGTGCCAGCGGCGGGGATTACAATGAGCAGTTCTTC.

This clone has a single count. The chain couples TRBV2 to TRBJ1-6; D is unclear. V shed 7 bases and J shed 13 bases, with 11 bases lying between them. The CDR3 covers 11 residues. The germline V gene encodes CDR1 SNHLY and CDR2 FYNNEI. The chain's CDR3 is CASTYSGPLHF. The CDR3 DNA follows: TGTGCCAGCACCTACTCCGGTCCCCTCCACTTT.

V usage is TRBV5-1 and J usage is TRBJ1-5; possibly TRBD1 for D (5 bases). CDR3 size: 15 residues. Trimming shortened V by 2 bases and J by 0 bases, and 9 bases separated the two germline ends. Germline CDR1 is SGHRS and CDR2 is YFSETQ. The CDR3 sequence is CASSFGGNSNQPQHF. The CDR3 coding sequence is TGCGCCAGCAGCTTCGGGGGAAATAGCAATCAGCCCCAGCATTTT.

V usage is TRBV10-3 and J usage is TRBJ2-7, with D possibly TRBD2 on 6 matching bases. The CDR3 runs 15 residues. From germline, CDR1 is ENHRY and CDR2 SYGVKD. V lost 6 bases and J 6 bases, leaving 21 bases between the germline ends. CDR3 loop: CAISDLRGGASEQYF. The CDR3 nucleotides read TGTGCCATCAGCGACCTACGAGGCGGGGCATCCGAGCAGTACTTC.

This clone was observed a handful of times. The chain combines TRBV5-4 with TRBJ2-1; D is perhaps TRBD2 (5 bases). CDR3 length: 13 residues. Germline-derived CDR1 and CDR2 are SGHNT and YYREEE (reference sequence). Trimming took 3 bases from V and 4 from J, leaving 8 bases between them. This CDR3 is CASSSGEYNEQFF. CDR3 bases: TGTGCCAGCAGCTCCGGGGAATACAATGAGCAGTTCTTC.

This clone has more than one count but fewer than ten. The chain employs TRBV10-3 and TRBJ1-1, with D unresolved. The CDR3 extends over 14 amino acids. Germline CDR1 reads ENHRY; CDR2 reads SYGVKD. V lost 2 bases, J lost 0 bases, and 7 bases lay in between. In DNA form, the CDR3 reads TGTGCCATCAGTGAGCGAGCCATGAACACTGAAGCTTTCTTT. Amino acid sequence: CAISERAMNTEAFF.

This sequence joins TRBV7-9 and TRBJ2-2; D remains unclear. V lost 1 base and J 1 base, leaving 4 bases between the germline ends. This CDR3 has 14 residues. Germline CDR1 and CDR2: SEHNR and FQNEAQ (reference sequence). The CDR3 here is CASSLDRNTGELFF. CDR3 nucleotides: TGTGCCAGCAGCTTAGACAGGAACACCGGGGAGCTGTTTTTT.

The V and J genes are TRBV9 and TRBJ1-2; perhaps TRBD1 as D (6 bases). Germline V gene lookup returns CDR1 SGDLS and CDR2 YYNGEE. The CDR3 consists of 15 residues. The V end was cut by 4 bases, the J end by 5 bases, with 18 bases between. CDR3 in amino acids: CASSPGDGRGYGYTF. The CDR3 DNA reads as TGTGCCAGCAGCCCAGGCGATGGCAGGGGTTATGGCTACACCTTC.